This section outlines one T cell receptor (beta chain) sequence together with its context. The sample is drawn from a study of shared clonotypes between healthy human individuals. Germline-derived CDR1 and CDR2 are SGHTA and FQGTGA. The CDR3 consists of 15 residues. V was pared by 2 bases and J by 2 bases, with 12 bases between. Selected positively for CCR7 and CD45RO-negative, naive CD8 cells excluded terminally differentiated effector memory CD45RA+ cells. The data were produced by immunoSEQ multiplex PCR, yet TCRdb's version contains in-frame clones alone and is incomplete. The repertoire holds around 1,900,000 clones, with about 94% as singletons.

The chain joins TRBV7-3 to TRBJ2-5; D possibly corresponds to TRBD2 (7 bases). The source is a man between 18 and 35 years old in good health. Some clones in this sample may be carry-over from other donors' samples. The source material was naive CD8+ T cells from PBMCs. The CDR3 DNA reads TGTGCCAGCAGCTTAGGGGGAGGGGGTCAAGAGACCCAGTACTTC. Its protein product is CASSLGGGGQETQYF.